This passage covers 2 T cell receptor beta chains from one sample sequenced in a study of blood T cells in healthy people across ages. A sample-barcoded 5' primer and a J-beta primer mix were used in a second PCR of roughly 7 to 11 cycles. TCRdb reanalysed the 5' RACE reads using MiXCR and keeps one entry per CDR3 protein. The sample consists of about 1.6 million distinct CDR3 sequences, roughly a third of them appearing once. Sequencing was done on a sample of blood. These receptors all come from a woman in her twenties or thirties in good health.

The chain joins TRBV9 to TRBJ2-5; D possibly corresponds to TRBD1 (6 bases). Trimming removed 2 bases at V and 5 bases at J, with 16 bases between. Germline assignment: CDR1 SGDLS and CDR2 YYNGEE. The CDR3 contains 15 residues. The CDR3 sequence is CASSVVSTGRETQYF. The CDR3 DNA is TGTGCCAGCAGCGTCGTCTCGACAGGACGGGAGACCCAGTACTTC. The whole variable domain, filled in from reference TRBV9 and TRBJ2-5, reads DSGVTQTPKHLITATGQRVTLRCSPRSGDLSVYWYQQSLDQGLQFLIQYYNGEERAKGNILERFSAQQFPDLHSELNLSSLELGDSALYFCASSVVSTGRETQYFGPGTRLLVL.

The V gene is TRBV10-3, the J gene TRBJ1-5, with 7 bases lining up with TRBD1. Germline V CDR1 and CDR2: ENHRY, SYGVKD. Trimming took 5 bases from V and 6 from J; bases not matched to a gene: 7. CDR3 length equals 14 residues. Here the CDR3 DNA reads TGTGCCATCAGTCTCGACAGGGCTGGTCAGCCCCAGCATTTT. This gives the protein CAISLDRAGQPQHF.